This record looks at one T cell receptor (beta chain) sequence and its context. Its antigen has not been determined. There are no base qualities to consult, and no much larger clone falls within one base. TCR beta VDJ combination and CDR3 sequence profiling used genomic DNA as the template. An Illumina HiSeq 2000 was used for TCR repertoire sequencing. In the source study's methods: Repertoire assessment relied on Simpson's diversity index, CDR3 size and DJ length profiles, and TRBV/TRBJ rearrangement plots. The most abundant DNA sequence in the deep sequencing data was taken as the immunodominant clone. CDR3 amino acid sequences were screened for sharing across subjects and compared with published repertoires and the VDJdb database. TCRdb trimmed the raw reads at Q25, called clones with MiXCR and kept productive beta chains. One record per CDR3 amino acid sequence lists the most common genes and DNA. The authors' filters were not applied to this entry. The sample table shows some 190,000 distinct CDR3 sequences, and approximately 49% are seen once. Around 2.7% of the sample comes from the top ten.

From the germline V gene (reference sequence), CDR1 is LNHDA and CDR2 is SQIVND. Inclusive of the bounding cysteine and phenylalanine, the CDR3 is 13 residues long. The kept DNA is CDR3 alone, 39 bases in frame from the first base. V lost 0 bases and J lost 4 bases; the stretch between them is 6 bases long. The entry originates in a study of CD8+CD57+ T cells in acquired aplastic anemia (dated by TCRdb to between 2017 and 2018). Concerning the study at large: DNA extracted from sorted CD4+ and CD8+ cells had a mean of 3.2 ug, with a range of roughly 0.18 to 27.4 ug. An average of approximately 10 million reads for CD4+ cells and 11 million to 13 million reads for CD8+ cells was obtained from healthy donor samples. Overall results and qualifications from the work: Some 30 CD8+ CDR3 sequences were shared between patients and controls but appeared highly expressed in patients and within their immunodominant clones. Patients and healthy controls showed no significant difference in CD8+ Simpson's diversity (P=0.060).

TCR repertoires of sorted CD4+ and CD8+ blood T cells from severe aplastic anemia patients and healthy subjects were deep-sequenced in the study. Ficoll-Paque density gradient centrifugation was used to isolate peripheral blood mononuclear cells. CD4+ and CD8+ T cells were sorted by FACS or magnetic beads before DNA extraction. Here the chain combines TRBV19 and TRBJ1-2; TRBD1 could be the D gene, as 5 bases match. This TCR was recovered from a human donor in good health. Sequencing was carried out using sorted CD4+, CD8+, or CD8+CD57+ T cells (not recorded which) from PBMCs. For the CDR3, the sequence is CASSIDRVYGYTF. The DNA sequence is TGTGCCAGTAGTATAGACAGGGTCTATGGCTACACCTTC.